This T cell receptor beta chain derives from a study of T cell changes during pregnancy in multiple sclerosis. V lost 6 bases and J lost 5; bases outside the gene matches: 11. CDR3 size: 15 residues. CDR1 is MNHNS, CDR2 SASEGT, per germline. TCRdb keeps only in-frame clones here, not all; method: immunoSEQ multiplex PCR. This sample has around 71,000 clones, with about 90% found just once. The sample holds one count of this clone. Sequenced here: peripheral blood, sampled after pregnancy. The chain employs TRBV6-1 and TRBJ1-1; 8 bases align to TRBD1. This sequence was found in a female donor with multiple sclerosis, enrolled in a pregnancy study. CDR3 sequence (DNA): TGTGCCAGCAGGAGCAACGACAGGGGAAAGACTGAAGCTTTCTTT. Translated: CASRSNDRGKTEAFF.